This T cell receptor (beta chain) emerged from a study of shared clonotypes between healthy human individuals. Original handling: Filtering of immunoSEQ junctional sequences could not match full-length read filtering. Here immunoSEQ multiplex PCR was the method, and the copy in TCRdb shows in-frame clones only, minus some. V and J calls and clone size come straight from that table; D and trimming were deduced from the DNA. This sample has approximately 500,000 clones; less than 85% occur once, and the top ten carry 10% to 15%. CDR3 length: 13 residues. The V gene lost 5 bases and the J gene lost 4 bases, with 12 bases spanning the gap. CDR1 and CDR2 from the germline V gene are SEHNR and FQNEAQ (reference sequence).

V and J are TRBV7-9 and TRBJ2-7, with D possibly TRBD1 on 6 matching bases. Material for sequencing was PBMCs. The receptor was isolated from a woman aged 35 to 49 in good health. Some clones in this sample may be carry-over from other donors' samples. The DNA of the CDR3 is TGTGCCAGCAGCCACTACAGGGATTACGAGCAGTACTTC. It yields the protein CASSHYRDYEQYF.